Following are 27 T cell receptor beta chains from one sample sequenced in a study of blood T cell repertoires in COVID-19 (dated by TCRdb to 2020 to 2022). The library was generated by the immunoSEQ multiplex PCR assay. The table was pulled from immuneACCESS by TCRdb, which kept in-frame rearrangements only. Such tables lose some clones; where checked, under half of the loss comes from unresolved V genes, and the rest has no known cause. Across this sample there are approximately 99,000 clones, with roughly 84% seen only once. Less than 2% of the sample is in the top ten clones. The source material was peripheral blood. Every receptor here comes from a man aged 65-85 years with active or convalescent COVID-19.

V gene TRBV7-2 combines with J gene TRBJ2-5; 8 bases are shared with TRBD2. The CDR3 totals 18 residues. J lost 4 bases, V lost 3 bases, and 16 bases had no gene match. The germline V gene encodes CDR1 SGHTA and CDR2 FQGNSA. The CDR3 sequence is CASSFAGGTRGGGETQYF. CDR3 sequence (DNA): TGTGCCAGCAGCTTTGCTGGTGGAACCCGGGGGGGCGGAGAGACCCAGTACTTC.

V is TRBV7-2 and J is TRBJ1-2; TRBD1 matches at 10 bases. This CDR3 spans 15 amino acids. V shed 5 bases and J 5 bases; nucleotides not matched to a gene: 8. CDR1 is SGHTA and CDR2 is FQGNSA in the germline V gene. CDR3 coding DNA: TGTGCCAGCAGCCTCAGACAGGGGGCGGTATATGGCTACACCTTC. Translated: CASSLRQGAVYGYTF.

The chain couples TRBV5-1 to TRBJ1-5; D uncertain. The CDR3 runs to 15 residues. Trimming left V 0 bases short and J 7 bases short, with 14 bases between. Germline CDR1 reads SGHRS; CDR2 reads YFSETQ. The CDR3 spells CASSLEGSMGQPQHF. CDR3 nucleotide sequence: TGCGCCAGCAGCTTGGAAGGGAGTATGGGGCAGCCCCAGCATTTT.

The rearrangement uses TRBV5-1 and TRBJ2-7, with D maybe TRBD2 (6 bases). With 0 bases removed from V and 2 bases from J, the gap between germline ends came to 21 bases. The CDR3 is 18 amino acids. Looked up from germline, CDR1 is SGHRS and CDR2 is YFSETQ. CDR3 coding DNA: TGCGCCAGCAGCTTGGCCACGGGATTATTGGGGGGAGCCTACGAGCAGTACTTC. It translates to CASSLATGLLGGAYEQYF.

This clone appeared a few times. This chain joins TRBV19 and TRBJ2-3; D possibly corresponds to TRBD1 (5 bases). Germline CDR1 LNHDA, CDR2 SQIVND (reference sequence). This CDR3 contains 14 residues. V was cut by 5 bases and J by 4 bases, with 13 bases left in between. In DNA form, the CDR3 reads TGTGCCAGTAGTGGGGCCTTAGGGGCAGATACGCAGTATTTT. The encoded protein is CASSGALGADTQYF.

The CDR3 nucleotides read TGTGCCAGCAGCCCCGGACAGGGGGAGACATATGGCTACACCTTC. As protein: CASSPGQGETYGYTF. This rearrangement joins TRBV7-9 to TRBJ1-2, with 10 nucleotides matching TRBD1. CDR1 is SEHNR, CDR2 FQNEAQ, per germline (reference sequence). V shed 5 bases and J 5 bases; nucleotides not matched to a gene: 8. This CDR3 comprises 15 residues.

The chain is built from TRBV11-2 and TRBJ1-6; 9 bases fit TRBD1. Trimming removed 6 bases from V and 10 bases from J; junction bases left unmatched: 10. Germline CDR1 and CDR2: SGHAT and FQNNGV. The length of the CDR3 is 15 residues. The CDR3 DNA reads as TGTGCCAGCAGTTCCGCCCCGGGACAGGGCTCACCCCTCCACTTT. Its protein is CASSSAPGQGSPLHF.

This chain connects TRBV3-1 (or the pseudogene TRBV3-2) to TRBJ2-5; 11 bases match TRBD2. The CDR3 covers 19 residues. The germline gives CDR1 LGHDT, CDR2 YNNKEL (reference sequence). The V segment lost 0 bases and the J segment 1 base; nucleotides outside the gene matches: 10. CDR3 amino acids: CASSQDSFAGTSGQETQYF. For the CDR3, the DNA is TGTGCCAGCAGCCAAGATAGCTTCGCCGGGACTAGCGGCCAAGAGACCCAGTACTTC.

The genes are TRBV19 and TRBJ2-3, with 9 bases matching TRBD2. This CDR3 spans 16 amino acids. Germline trimming cut 1 base from V and 5 bases from J; bases unmatched to any gene: 7. In germline, CDR1 is LNHDA, CDR2 SQIVND (reference sequence). CDR3 region: CASSIAAGGSEDTQYF. The CDR3 nucleotides read TGTGCCAGTAGTATAGCGGCGGGGGGGTCGGAAGATACGCAGTATTTT.

The chain links TRBV5-1 to TRBJ2-2; 7 bases align to TRBD1. With V trimmed by 5 bases and J by 2 bases, 6 bases remained unmatched. Per germline, CDR1 SGHRS and CDR2 YFSETQ. This CDR3 comprises 15 residues. CDR3 protein: CASRDTGDNTGELFF. DNA of the CDR3: TGCGCCAGCAGGGACACAGGGGACAACACCGGGGAGCTGTTTTTT.

This sequence joins TRBV3-1 (or the pseudogene TRBV3-2) and TRBJ2-3; 11 bases match TRBD2. V shed 6 bases and J 6 bases; nucleotides not matched to a gene: 5. This CDR3 is 14 amino acids long. Germline V gene data show CDR1 as LGHDT and CDR2 as YNNKEL (reference sequence). CDR3 coding DNA: TGTGCCAGCAGTAGACTAGCGGGGTCGGATACGCAGTATTTT. Residues: CASSRLAGSDTQYF.

This rearrangement joins TRBV28 to TRBJ2-1; TRBD2 matches 10 bases. Looked up from germline, CDR1 is MDHEN and CDR2 is SYDVKM. The ends lost 6 bases at V and 5 bases at J; junction bases unmatched: 4. The CDR3 spans 14 residues. The chain's CDR3 is CASRSSGGNNEQFF. The CDR3 region has the DNA TGTGCCAGCAGAAGTAGCGGGGGGAACAATGAGCAGTTCTTC.

V is TRBV30 and J is TRBJ1-5; a weak D match, TRBD1 (6 bases). Germline V gene sequence: CDR1 GTSNPN, CDR2 SVGIG (reference sequence). V shed 1 base and J shed 4 bases, with 11 bases lying between them. CDR3 length equals 14 residues. CDR3 residues: CAWSEQGRNQPQHF. For the CDR3, the DNA is TGTGCCTGGAGTGAACAGGGTAGAAATCAGCCCCAGCATTTT.

V usage is TRBV19 and J usage is TRBJ1-4; 11 nucleotides line up with TRBD1. The CDR3 has 14 amino acids. The germline V gene encodes CDR1 LNHDA and CDR2 SQIVND (reference sequence). V lost 5 bases, J lost 8 bases, and 4 bases stayed unmatched. The CDR3 loop reads CASSPGTGGEKLFF. CDR3 in DNA: TGTGCCAGTAGTCCCGGGACAGGGGGAGAAAAACTGTTTTTT. Using reference TRBV19 and TRBJ1-4 for the parts outside the CDR3, the full variable domain is DGGITQSPKYLFRKEGQNVTLSCEQNLNHDAMYWYRQDPGQGLRLIYYSQIVNDFQKGDIAEGYSVSREKKESFPLTVTSAQKNPTAFYLCASSPGTGGEKLFFGSGTQLSVL.

This rearrangement joins TRBV9 to TRBJ2-7; tentative D call: TRBD1 (5 bases). The CDR3 spans 13 residues. Trimming pared 4 bases from V and 6 bases from J, leaving 14 bases between. Per the germline V gene, CDR1 is SGDLS and CDR2 is YYNGEE. The CDR3 coding sequence is TGTGCCAGCAGCCAGGGAATCGCGAGCGAGCAGTACTTC. This translates into CASSQGIASEQYF. Using reference TRBV9 and TRBJ2-7 for the parts outside the CDR3, the full variable domain is DSGVTQTPKHLITATGQRVTLRCSPRSGDLSVYWYQQSLDQGLQFLIQYYNGEERAKGNILERFSAQQFPDLHSELNLSSLELGDSALYFCASSQGIASEQYFGPGTRLTVT.

V and J are TRBV18 and TRBJ1-6; no clear D. Looked up from germline, CDR1 is KGHSH and CDR2 is LQKENI. This CDR3 has 15 residues. The V gene lost 2 bases and the J gene lost 9 bases, with 14 bases spanning the gap. CDR3 sequence (DNA): TGTGCCAGCTCACCAGCGCCAGGTCGAGTTTCACCCCTCCACTTT. It specifies CASSPAPGRVSPLHF.

V and J are TRBV2 and TRBJ1-5; 8 bases align to TRBD1. Germline-derived CDR1 and CDR2 are SNHLY and FYNNEI. CDR3 length equals 15 residues. J lost 1 base, V lost 6 bases, and 5 bases had no gene match. The CDR3 sequence: CASRAGTGSNQPQHF. The DNA for the CDR3 is TGTGCCAGCAGGGCCGGGACAGGAAGCAATCAGCCCCAGCATTTT.

V is TRBV5-6 and J is TRBJ1-2; D is undetermined. In germline, CDR1 is SGHDT, CDR2 YYEEEE. The CDR3 sequence is 14 residues long. Trimming removed 0 bases at V and 3 bases at J, with 9 bases between. The chain's CDR3 is CASSLGSSDYGYTF. DNA for the CDR3: TGTGCCAGCAGCTTGGGGAGCAGTGACTATGGCTACACCTTC.

The J gene is TRBJ1-6, the V gene TRBV7-2; possibly TRBD1 for D (6 bases). The CDR3 loop spans 19 amino acids. Trimming removed 5 bases at V and 0 bases at J, with 20 bases between. The germline V gene encodes CDR1 SGHTA and CDR2 FQGNSA. The chain's CDR3 is CASSTQAGGASSYNSPLHF. CDR3 DNA sequence: TGTGCCAGCAGCACCCAGGCTGGGGGCGCTAGCTCCTATAATTCACCCCTCCACTTT.

The chain has TRBV6-4 and TRBJ2-7; tentatively, D is TRBD1 (5 bases). Germline V gene data show CDR1 as MRHNA and CDR2 as SNTAGT. There are 13 residues in the CDR3. V was clipped by 8 bases and J by 5 bases, with 16 bases between them. CDR3 DNA sequence: TGTGCCAGCTCTGTCGAATGGGGCCACGAGCAGTACTTC. It is translated as CASSVEWGHEQYF.

The chain carries TRBV11-2 and TRBJ1-3, with a possible D match to TRBD1 (5 bases). CDR1 SGHAT and CDR2 FQNNGV come from the germline V gene. The length of the CDR3 is 15 residues. Deletions cut 5 bases from V and 3 bases from J, with 14 bases between. Here the CDR3 reads CASSPVQGFGNTIYF. CDR3 coding DNA: TGTGCCAGCAGCCCGGTCCAGGGTTTTGGAAACACCATATATTTT.

The rearrangement uses TRBV27 and TRBJ1-6; D might be TRBD1 (6 bases). The V gene's germline CDR1 is MNHEY and CDR2 SMNVEV (reference sequence). The CDR3 spans 15 residues. Trimming removed 6 bases from V and 7 bases from J, with 16 bases in between. Here the CDR3 reads CASRVLGTGNSPLHF. The CDR3, as DNA: TGTGCCAGCAGGGTCTTGGGAACAGGGAATTCACCCCTCCACTTT.

The chain links TRBV5-1 to TRBJ1-2; the D gene is possibly TRBD1 (5 bases). CDR1 is SGHRS, CDR2 YFSETQ, per germline. The CDR3 is 12 amino acids. V dropped 8 bases and J dropped 3 bases, with 11 bases sitting between them. This CDR3 is CASGQGYYGYTF. DNA for the CDR3: TGCGCCAGTGGCCAGGGATACTATGGCTACACCTTC.

The rearrangement uses TRBV4-2 and TRBJ2-3; TRBD2 agrees at 10 bases. The CDR3 has 16 residues. V was clipped by 4 bases and J by 6 bases; unmatched bases: 10. Germline CDR1 LGHNA, CDR2 YNFKEQ. CDR3 nucleotide sequence: TGTGCCAGCAGCCGCACACTAGCGGGGCATCTTGATACGCAGTATTTT. Protein product: CASSRTLAGHLDTQYF.

The chain combines TRBV6-6 with TRBJ2-3; 8 positions agree with TRBD2. The CDR3 runs 13 residues. Germline CDR1 and CDR2: MNHNY and SVGAGI (reference sequence). V was clipped by 6 bases and J by 7 bases; unmatched bases: 6. CDR3 sequence (DNA): TGTGCCAGCAGCCCGGGAGGGAGGAATACGCAGTATTTT. This codes for CASSPGGRNTQYF.

The V gene is TRBV2, the J gene TRBJ2-7; TRBD1 aligns across 11 bases. Trimming at V came to 11 bases and at J to 4 bases, leaving 10 bases not matched to a gene. CDR3 length equals 14 residues. Germline V gene data show CDR1 as SNHLY and CDR2 as FYNNEI. The CDR3 protein is CAPRVGTGGYEQYF. CDR3 DNA: TGTGCCCCTAGGGTGGGGACAGGGGGTTACGAGCAGTACTTC.

The CDR3 sequence is CASSIGGRGSTDTQYF. The CDR3 DNA is TGTGCCAGTAGCATCGGTGGCAGGGGGAGCACAGATACGCAGTATTTT. This chain connects TRBV19 to TRBJ2-3; TRBD1 matches 7 bases. The CDR3 contains 16 residues. CDR1 and CDR2 (germline): LNHDA, SQIVND (reference sequence). The trim removed 6 bases at V and 0 bases at J, leaving 9 bases unmatched.